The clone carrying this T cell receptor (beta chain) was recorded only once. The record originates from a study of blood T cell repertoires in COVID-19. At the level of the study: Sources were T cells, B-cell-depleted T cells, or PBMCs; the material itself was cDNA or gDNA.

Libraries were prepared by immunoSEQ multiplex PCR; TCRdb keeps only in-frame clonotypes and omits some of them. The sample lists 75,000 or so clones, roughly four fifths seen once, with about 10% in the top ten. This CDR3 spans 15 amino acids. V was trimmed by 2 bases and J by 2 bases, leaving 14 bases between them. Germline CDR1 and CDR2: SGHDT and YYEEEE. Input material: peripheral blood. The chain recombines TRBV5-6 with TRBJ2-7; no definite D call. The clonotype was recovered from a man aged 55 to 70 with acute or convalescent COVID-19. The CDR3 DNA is TGTGCCAGCAGCTTCAGTTTTCAAACCGCCTACGAGCAGTACTTC. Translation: CASSFSFQTAYEQYF.